This T cell receptor beta chain appears in the sequencing data of a study of shared clonotypes between healthy human individuals. Unmatched junction bases numbered 6, after V lost 1 base and J lost 3 bases. The CDR3 consists of 16 residues. CDR1 is MNHNY and CDR2 is SVGAGI in the germline V gene (reference sequence). Clones were read by immunoSEQ multiplex PCR, and TCRdb kept only the in-frame ones, dropping some. The sample consists of approximately 500,000 clones, 60% to 80% of them appearing once. Approximately 90 million PBMCs went into genomic DNA for unsorted samples. Sequencing was performed on PBMCs. This chain uses TRBV6-6 with TRBJ2-1; TRBD2 matches 7 bases. The source is a woman between 40 and 50 years old in good health. Some clones in this sample may be carry-over from other donors' samples. Here the CDR3 DNA reads TGTGCCAGCAGTTACTTAGCGGGCCCTGGCTACAATGAGCAGTTCTTC. Amino acid sequence: CASSYLAGPGYNEQFF.